The 20 T cell receptor beta chains listed next were all sequenced from one sample in a study of shared clonotypes between healthy human individuals. The repertoire was sequenced with immunoSEQ multiplex PCR; TCRdb's copy has only in-frame clones and lacks some. The sample includes about 1.9 million clones, about 94% of them seen just once. CD45RO-negative, CCR7-selected cells formed the naive CD8 fraction, which excluded terminally differentiated effector memory CD45RA+ cells. The sample taken for sequencing was naive CD8+ T cells from PBMCs. All receptors derive from a man aged 18 to 29 in good health. Some clones in this sample may be carry-over from other donors' samples.

This clone was counted between two and nine times. The rearrangement links TRBV2 to TRBJ1-1; D call uncertain. The germline V gene has CDR1 SNHLY and CDR2 FYNNEI. This CDR3 is built from 14 residues. V was trimmed by 3 bases and J by 0 bases, leaving 8 bases between them. In nucleotides, the CDR3 is TGTGCCAGCAGTGACAGGCGTATGAACACTGAAGCTTTCTTT. Residues: CASSDRRMNTEAFF.

This clone was counted between two and nine times. The chain recombines TRBV29-1 with TRBJ2-7, with D uncertain. This CDR3 contains 11 residues. Trimming cost V 3 bases and J 3 bases, with 6 bases left between them. Per the germline V gene, CDR1 is SQVTM and CDR2 is ANQGSEA. CDR3 bases: TGCAGCGTTGAGGGGATCTACGAGCAGTACTTC. This encodes CSVEGIYEQYF.

The rearrangement uses TRBV4-2 and TRBJ2-2; D remains ambiguous. CDR3 size: 15 residues. Germline V gene sequence: CDR1 LGHNA, CDR2 YNFKEQ. V was trimmed by 1 base and J by 4 bases, leaving 10 bases between them. The CDR3 DNA reads as TGTGCCAGCAGCCAAGGCGAGCAGCCCACCGGGGAGCTGTTTTTT. Its protein is CASSQGEQPTGELFF.

Turning to this clone: The sample carries other DNA sequences with the same CDR3. V gene TRBV27 combines with J gene TRBJ1-5; possible D gene TRBD1, 5 bases. Trimming removed 3 bases from V and 2 bases from J, with 8 bases in between. Germline V gene data show CDR1 as MNHEY and CDR2 as SMNVEV (reference sequence). This CDR3 is 14 amino acids long. CDR3 protein: CASSFRGGNQPQHF. The CDR3 DNA reads TGTGCCAGCAGTTTTAGGGGAGGCAATCAGCCCCAGCATTTT.

The CDR3 reads CASTGKEFRGNQPQHF. The DNA for the CDR3 is TGTGCCAGCACCGGAAAGGAGTTCCGCGGCAATCAGCCCCAGCATTTT. J is TRBJ1-5 and V is TRBV28; D is unclear. The CDR3 length is 16 residues. Germline-derived CDR1 and CDR2 are MDHEN and SYDVKM. V lost 7 bases and J lost 2, with 18 bases in between.

The chain has TRBV28 and TRBJ1-4, with TRBD1 matching over 9 bases. The ends lost 6 bases at V and 1 base at J; junction bases unmatched: 6. Per the germline V gene, CDR1 is MDHEN and CDR2 is SYDVKM. The CDR3 is made up of 16 amino acids. CDR3 coding DNA: TGTGCCAGCAGCCGGACAGGGGCGAGAACTAATGAAAAACTGTTTTTT. Its translation: CASSRTGARTNEKLFF.

This rearrangement joins TRBV7-8 to TRBJ1-1, with a possible D match to TRBD1 (5 bases). This CDR3 comprises 13 residues. V was cut by 7 bases and J by 0 bases, with 9 bases left in between. Germline assignment: CDR1 SGHVS and CDR2 FQNEAQ. As DNA, the CDR3 is TGTGCCAGCACGGGGCAGATGAACACTGAAGCTTTCTTT. Protein sequence: CASTGQMNTEAFF.

CDR3 bases: TGTGCCAGCAGGCAGGGATCTGGCAATCAGCCCCAGCATTTT. This sequence encodes CASRQGSGNQPQHF. This rearrangement joins TRBV5-5 to TRBJ1-5; maybe TRBD1 (5 bases). The germline V and J ends were trimmed by 5 bases and 2 bases, with 11 bases remaining between them. CDR3 length: 14 amino acids. Germline V gene data show CDR1 as SGHKS and CDR2 as YYEKEE (reference sequence).

The V gene is TRBV4-3, the J gene TRBJ2-7, with 11 bases fitting TRBD1. Looked up from germline, CDR1 is LGHNA and CDR2 is YSLEER. Trimming at V came to 3 bases and at J to 7 bases, leaving 5 bases not matched to a gene. The CDR3 is made up of 14 amino acids. DNA of the CDR3: TGCGCCAGCAGCCACGGACAGGGGGCATGGGAGCAGTACTTC. It encodes CASSHGQGAWEQYF.

V and J are TRBV7-6 and TRBJ2-1, with 11 bases matching TRBD2. The CDR3 is 17 residues long. The germline gives CDR1 SGHVS, CDR2 FNYEAQ. V gave up 1 base and J gave up 4 bases; unmatched junction bases: 6. The CDR3, as DNA: TGTGCCAGCAGCTTAGATTTGGTAGCGGGAGGGTACAATGAGCAGTTCTTC. Translating gives CASSLDLVAGGYNEQFF. The entire variable domain, with the rest obtained from reference TRBV7-6 and TRBJ2-1, is as follows: GAGVSQSPRYKVTKRGQDVALRCDPISGHVSLYWYRQALGQGPEFLTYFNYEAQQDKSGLPNDRFSAERPEGSISTLTIQRTEQRDSAMYRCASSLDLVAGGYNEQFFGPGTRLTVL.

The chain joins TRBV7-2 to TRBJ2-7; D may be TRBD2 (6 bases). Looked up from germline, CDR1 is SGHTA and CDR2 is FQGNSA. This CDR3 is built from 15 residues. V lost 2 bases and J 3 bases, leaving 14 bases between the germline ends. Written as DNA, the CDR3 is TGTGCCAGCAGCTTACTCACGGGGGACGGCTACGAGCAGTACTTC. Its translation: CASSLLTGDGYEQYF. The full variable domain, rest sourced from reference TRBV7-2 and TRBJ2-7, is GAGVSQSPSNKVTEKGKDVELRCDPISGHTALYWYRQSLGQGLEFLIYFQGNSAPDKSGLPSDRFSAERTGGSVSTLTIQRTQQEDSAVYLCASSLLTGDGYEQYFGPGTRLTVT.

The rearrangement joins TRBV9 to TRBJ1-2; 10 bases match TRBD1. Trimming took 0 bases from V and 5 from J; bases not matched to a gene: 4. CDR3 length: 15 amino acids. Germline values: CDR1 SGDLS, CDR2 YYNGEE. The CDR3 coding sequence is TGTGCCAGCAGCGTAGGGGACAGGGGACATTATGGCTACACCTTC. It translates to CASSVGDRGHYGYTF.

This clone was seen a single time. The chain employs TRBV27 and TRBJ2-7; the D is unclear. V shed 2 bases and J shed 6 bases, with 11 bases lying between them. CDR3 size: 13 residues. CDR1 and CDR2 (germline): MNHEY, SMNVEV (reference sequence). For the CDR3, the DNA is TGTGCCAGCAGTTTAGACTCATGGACCGAGCAGTACTTC. This codes for CASSLDSWTEQYF.

The V gene is TRBV7-9, the J gene TRBJ1-1; D is possibly TRBD1 (5 bases). This CDR3 contains 12 residues. V was trimmed by 7 bases and J by 5 bases, leaving 11 bases between them. Germline loops: CDR1 SEHNR, CDR2 FQNEAQ (reference sequence). The CDR3 is CASTSGGTEAFF. The CDR3 DNA follows: TGTGCCAGCACCTCCGGGGGAACTGAAGCTTTCTTT.

This sequence joins TRBV10-3 and TRBJ2-7; D uncertain. Trimming cost V 2 bases and J 1 base, with 12 bases left between them. The CDR3 is made up of 15 amino acids. Germline lookup yields CDR1 ENHRY and CDR2 SYGVKD. DNA of the CDR3: TGTGCCATCAGTGAGAGGTTTGGGGAATCCTACGAGCAGTACTTC. It specifies CAISERFGESYEQYF.

The genes are TRBV4-1 and TRBJ2-7, with 7 bases identical to TRBD1. CDR3 size: 15 residues. CDR1 and CDR2 from the germline V gene are MGHRA and YSYEKL. Germline trimming cut 1 base from V and 1 base from J; bases unmatched to any gene: 4. The CDR3 reads CASSQVPRGSYEQYF. CDR3 bases: TGCGCCAGCAGCCAAGTCCCCAGGGGGTCCTACGAGCAGTACTTC.

This clone was observed a single time. The rearrangement links TRBV19 to TRBJ2-2, with a tentative D call TRBD2 (6 bases). V dropped 5 bases and J dropped 10 bases, with 14 bases sitting between them. CDR1 is LNHDA and CDR2 is SQIVND in the germline V gene (reference sequence). The CDR3 extends over 13 amino acids. The CDR3 DNA sequence: TGTGCCAGTAGTTGGGGGGAGTCGGTGGAGCTGTTTTTT. This sequence encodes CASSWGESVELFF.

V usage is TRBV7-2 and J usage is TRBJ2-7; 10 bases map to TRBD1. This CDR3 region has 13 residues. Germline trimming cut 3 bases from V and 10 bases from J; bases unmatched to any gene: 6. The germline gives CDR1 SGHTA, CDR2 FQGNSA. The CDR3 nucleotides are TGTGCCAGCAGCTTCTTGGACAGGGGGATTCAGTACTTC. Residues: CASSFLDRGIQYF.

V gene TRBV7-9 combines with J gene TRBJ1-1; 8 bases align to TRBD1. J lost 7 bases, V lost 5 bases, and 9 bases had no gene match. The CDR3 extends over 14 amino acids. CDR1 is SEHNR and CDR2 is FQNEAQ in the germline V gene (reference sequence). CDR3 DNA sequence: TGTGCCAGCAGCCATGGACAGGGTATCCTTGAAGCTTTCTTT. Translated, it gives CASSHGQGILEAFF.

The CDR3 sequence is CASSDGQGAFF. The CDR3, as DNA: TGTGCCAGCAGTGATGGACAGGGAGCTTTCTTT. This chain connects TRBV6-1 to TRBJ1-1; 8 nucleotides align to TRBD1. This CDR3 spans 11 amino acids. The J segment lost 10 bases and the V segment lost 3 bases, leaving 1 base of the junction unmatched. Germline V lookup: CDR1 MNHNS, CDR2 SASEGT.